These 13 T cell receptor beta chains share one sample of origin, sequenced in a study of T cells in localized non-small cell lung cancer. TCRdb's table, derived via immunoSEQ multiplex PCR, lists solely in-frame clones and lacks some. The sample shows 13,000 to 15,000 clones, around 90% of them seen only once. Sequences were derived from peripheral blood mononuclear cells, sampled before any cancer treatment. All receptors come from a man aged 40 to 70 with stage III lung adenocarcinoma.

CDR3 bases: TGTGCCAGCAGTTACGGGGAGCGGTCCTACGAGCAGTACTTC. Translating gives CASSYGERSYEQYF. The chain has TRBV6-5 and TRBJ2-7; perhaps TRBD2 as D (5 bases). Per germline, CDR1 MNHEY and CDR2 SVGAGI. This CDR3 has 14 residues. Trimming pared 2 bases from V and 1 base from J, leaving 9 bases between.

This chain uses TRBV11-2 with TRBJ2-1; TRBD2 matches at 14 bases. V gave up 5 bases and J gave up 5 bases; unmatched junction bases: 5. CDR1 SGHAT and CDR2 FQNNGV come from the germline V gene. This CDR3 is built from 16 residues. CDR3 bases: TGTGCCAGCAGCACGGGACTAGCGGGAGCTAACAATGAGCAGTTCTTC. This codes for CASSTGLAGANNEQFF. Complete variable domain (other parts from reference TRBV11-2 and TRBJ2-1): EAGVAQSPRYKIIEKRQSVAFWCNPISGHATLYWYQQILGQGPKLLIQFQNNGVVDDSQLPKDRFSAERLKGVDSTLKIQPAKLEDSAVYLCASSTGLAGANNEQFFGPGTRLTVL.

The V and J genes are TRBV6-1 and TRBJ2-1; D possibly corresponds to TRBD1 (5 bases). From germline, CDR1 is MNHNS and CDR2 SASEGT. V was trimmed by 1 base and J by 7 bases, leaving 14 bases between them. The CDR3 runs to 15 residues. The CDR3 sequence: CASSEVPGKANEQFF. For the CDR3, the DNA is TGTGCCAGCAGTGAAGTTCCAGGGAAAGCAAATGAGCAGTTCTTC.

The chain combines TRBV29-1 with TRBJ1-4; 7 bases are shared with TRBD1. This CDR3 has 13 residues. Trimming removed 5 bases from V and 4 bases from J; junction bases left unmatched: 4. CDR1 and CDR2 from the germline V gene are SQVTM and ANQGSEA. The CDR3 spells CSVSGTVNEKLFF. In nucleotides, the CDR3 is TGCAGCGTTTCCGGGACAGTTAATGAAAAACTGTTTTTT.

The rearrangement joins TRBV10-3 to TRBJ1-1; D is possibly TRBD1 (5 bases). V lost 0 bases and J 0 bases, leaving 8 bases between the germline ends. This CDR3 spans 15 amino acids. Germline CDR1 and CDR2: ENHRY and SYGVKD. DNA for the CDR3: TGTGCCATCAGTGAGTCGGGGGGGGTGAACACTGAAGCTTTCTTT. Its protein is CAISESGGVNTEAFF.

This chain joins TRBV10-1 and TRBJ2-1; the match to TRBD1 covers 12 bases. Germline CDR1 and CDR2: WNHNN and SYGVQD (reference sequence). The CDR3 is made up of 14 amino acids. The J segment lost 8 bases and the V segment lost 5 bases, leaving 4 bases of the junction unmatched. This chain's CDR3 is CASSSGQGADEQFF. CDR3 in DNA: TGCGCCAGCAGTTCGGGACAGGGGGCGGATGAGCAGTTCTTC.

This clone showed up just a few times. The chain is built from TRBV30 and TRBJ1-2, with D unclear. Trimming took off 2 bases at V and 1 base at J, with 11 bases between the two ends. This CDR3 spans 14 amino acids. Looked up from germline, CDR1 is GTSNPN and CDR2 is SVGIG (reference sequence). The CDR3 DNA follows: TGTGCCTGGAGTCGTGGACGGCTTAACTATGGCTACACCTTC. Protein sequence: CAWSRGRLNYGYTF.

This rearrangement joins TRBV27 to TRBJ2-1, with no clear D. CDR1 is MNHEY, CDR2 SMNVEV, per germline (reference sequence). V gave up 5 bases and J gave up 7 bases, with 18 bases separating them. The CDR3 loop spans 15 amino acids. Here the CDR3 DNA reads TGTGCCAGCAGTCTGGGGTACCCCCCTACAAATGAGCAGTTCTTC. Translated, it gives CASSLGYPPTNEQFF.

The chain links TRBV6-1 to TRBJ2-7; D is unclear. This CDR3 region has 12 residues. The V gene's germline CDR1 is MNHNS and CDR2 SASEGT. V lost 7 bases and J lost 1, with 8 bases in between. Written as DNA, the CDR3 is TGTGCCAGCACAACACATTCCTACGAGCAGTACTTC. It specifies CASTTHSYEQYF.

The chain is built from TRBV6-5 and TRBJ2-7; TRBD2 matches 9 bases. The germline gives CDR1 MNHEY, CDR2 SVGAGI. V lost 0 bases, J lost 4 bases, and 4 bases stayed unmatched. The CDR3 length is 15 residues. CDR3 sequence: CASSYSSSGIYEQYF. The CDR3 DNA follows: TGTGCCAGCAGTTACTCCTCTAGCGGGATTTACGAGCAGTACTTC.

The chain combines TRBV6-1 with TRBJ2-1; 9 bases fit TRBD1. After removal of 6 bases from V and 7 bases from J, the junction contained 7 bases not matched to a gene. Germline CDR1 is MNHNS and CDR2 is SASEGT. There are 14 residues in the CDR3. CDR3 region: CASRGGTGLNEQFF. CDR3 DNA sequence: TGTGCCAGCAGGGGGGGGACAGGGTTAAATGAGCAGTTCTTC.

The J gene is TRBJ2-7, the V gene TRBV4-1, with 8 bases identical to TRBD1. From germline, CDR1 is MGHRA and CDR2 YSYEKL. The CDR3 extends over 14 amino acids. Trimming took 4 bases from V and 7 from J; bases not matched to a gene: 9. DNA for the CDR3: TGCGCCAGCAGCCTGGGGCAGGGGGCAAGGGAGCAGTACTTC. Translated: CASSLGQGAREQYF.

V usage is TRBV5-1 and J usage is TRBJ2-1, with 10 positions matching TRBD2. The CDR3 runs 14 residues. V was clipped by 4 bases and J by 10 bases; unmatched bases: 8. Germline V gene data show CDR1 as SGHRS and CDR2 as YFSETQ. CDR3 in DNA: TGCGCCAGCAGCGTCCTAGCGGGAGACTGGGAGCAGTTCTTC. Translated, it gives CASSVLAGDWEQFF.